This is a list of T cell receptor beta chains from one sample in a study of siplizumab effects on memory and regulatory T cells. The repertoire was sequenced with immunoSEQ multiplex PCR; TCRdb's copy has only in-frame clones and lacks some. The sample carries more than 60,000 clones, just over 95% recorded once. Sample: naive CD8+ T cells sorted from blood. These receptor sequences come from a human donor in good health. Both conserved end residues are part of each CDR3. The order of the fields is V gene, clone size, D gene, J gene, CDR3 protein, CDR3 DNA. The D gene is left open where the match is weak. Size values are once, few and many counts, or a class for expanded clones, and some rows have none.

TRBV4-1	NA	TRBD1	TRBJ1-2	CASSLRGDRRLDGYTF	TGCGCCAGCAGCCTGAGGGGGGACAGGCGACTGGATGGCTACACCTTC
TRBV11-2	NA	NA	TRBJ1-1	CASSLDEVGGTEAFF	TGTGCCAGCAGCTTAGATGAGGTAGGAGGGACTGAAGCTTTCTTT
TRBV5-1	once	NA	TRBJ2-3	CAIFTDTQYF	TGCGCCATATTCACAGATACGCAGTATTTT
TRBV7-2	NA	NA	TRBJ2-7	CASSSYPTYEQYF	TGTGCCAGCAGCTCTTACCCCACCTACGAGCAGTACTTC
TRBV6-1	NA	NA	TRBJ2-1	CASRGGDNEQFF	TGTGCCAGCAGGGGAGGAGACAATGAGCAGTTCTTC
TRBV4-1	NA	NA	TRBJ1-2	CASSPPPGNPNDGYTF	TGCGCCAGCAGCCCTCCCCCAGGAAACCCCAACGATGGCTACACCTTC
TRBV5-6	NA	NA	TRBJ2-3	CASSWGADTQYF	TGTGCCAGCAGCTGGGGCGCAGATACGCAGTATTTT
TRBV7-9	NA	TRBD1	TRBJ2-7	CASSLLGQGDSEQYF	TGTGCCAGCAGCTTACTAGGACAGGGGGACTCCGAGCAGTACTTC
TRBV28	NA	NA	TRBJ1-6	CATGGLVSDTGPLHF	TGTGCCACCGGCGGTTTGGTGTCGGACACGGGACCCCTCCACTTT
TRBV27	NA	NA	TRBJ2-7	CASSQQGHEQYF	TGTGCCAGCAGTCAACAGGGTCACGAGCAGTACTTC
TRBV6-4	NA	NA	TRBJ2-4	CASSERQRRQGQNIQYF	TGTGCCAGCAGTGAGAGACAGCGTCGGCAGGGCCAAAACATTCAGTACTTC
TRBV27	NA	TRBD1	TRBJ2-7	CASGWTGGYEQYF	TGTGCCAGCGGCTGGACAGGGGGCTACGAGCAGTACTTC
TRBV27	NA	NA	TRBJ1-4	CASRFEGRNEKLFF	TGTGCCAGCAGGTTCGAGGGCCGTAATGAAAAACTGTTTTTT
TRBV6-1	NA	NA	TRBJ1-5	CASSWVSNQPQHF	TGTGCCAGCAGTTGGGTTAGCAATCAGCCCCAGCATTTT
TRBV6-1	NA	NA	TRBJ1-1	CASSEVQTWTEAFF	TGTGCCAGCAGTGAAGTACAGACGTGGACTGAAGCTTTCTTT
TRBV27	NA	NA	TRBJ1-6	CASSPGGGYSPLHF	TGTGCCAGCAGTCCAGGCGGGGGGTATTCACCCCTCCACTTT
TRBV28	NA	TRBD1	TRBJ1-6	CASSYPGGGSPLHF	TGTGCCAGCAGTTACCCAGGGGGGGGTTCACCCCTCCACTTT
TRBV11-2	once	TRBD2	TRBJ2-2	CASSLVGTSGGSVAGELFF	TGTGCCAGCAGCTTAGTTGGGACTAGCGGGGGGTCAGTCGCCGGGGAGCTGTTTTTT
TRBV23-1	NA	NA	TRBJ1-1	CALNRRGNTEAFF	TGCGCCCTCAACCGTAGGGGGAACACTGAAGCTTTCTTT
TRBV2	NA	NA	TRBJ2-1	CASRGGNEQFF	TGTGCCAGCAGAGGGGGTAATGAGCAGTTCTTC
TRBV25-1	NA	TRBD1	TRBJ1-2	CASSEYPGGGSNYGYTF	TGTGCCAGCAGTGAATACCCAGGGGGGGGATCTAACTATGGCTACACCTTC
TRBV4-1	NA	NA	TRBJ2-7	CASSQDLGTHEQYF	TGCGCCAGCAGCCAAGATCTGGGGACCCACGAGCAGTACTTC
TRBV4-2	NA	TRBD2	TRBJ2-1	CASSQVDSGGFSEQFF	TGTGCCAGCAGCCAAGTAGATAGCGGGGGGTTTAGTGAGCAGTTCTTC